This T cell receptor beta chain came from a study of T-cell memory formation after mild COVID-19. At the level of the study: TCR clusters showed largely donor specificity. General study points: The authors did not confirm SARS-CoV-2 specificity of second-wave clones peaking day 37. Cross-reactive memory apparently joined, as some responding clones appeared in pre-infection memory.

This clonotype turned up a few times. Its antigen is currently unknown. Germline CDR1 SGHTA, CDR2 FQGNSA. The trim removed 6 bases at V and 2 bases at J, leaving 14 bases unmatched. CDR3 size: 17 residues. TCR alpha and TCR beta cDNA libraries with sample barcodes and UMIs came from 5'RACE using constant-segment primers. MiXCR, run by TCRdb on the 5' RACE reads, gives a single entry per CDR3 protein. This table has under 250,000 distinct CDR3 sequences, around 26% appearing once. This receptor was identified in an adult woman who had mild COVID-19 (a few samples of this study predate the infection). Cell type and time point are not known. The chain employs TRBV7-2 and TRBJ1-1, with TRBD1 matching over 8 bases. The specimen sequenced was PBMCs or a T cell subset sorted from them (not recorded which). CDR3 coding DNA: TGTGCCAGCAGTGATGAAGACAGGGGTCTCCTCAACACTGAAGCTTTCTTT. It translates to CASSDEDRGLLNTEAFF.